One sample yielded the 28 T cell receptor beta chains listed below, sequenced in a study of cytomegalovirus exposure and HLA in healthy donors. Primers: 60 Vbeta forward and 13 Jbeta reverse. Sequenced by immunoSEQ multiplex PCR; TCRdb stores in-frame clones only, minus some. The sample yields under 170,000 clones, around 79% seen once. Sequencing input: PBMCs. Source of these receptors: a man aged 50 or older in good health and CMV-seropositive.

The count of this clone is one. This chain connects TRBV19 to TRBJ2-7, with D maybe TRBD1 (7 bases). Germline lookup yields CDR1 LNHDA and CDR2 SQIVND (reference sequence). The CDR3 has 14 amino acids. Between the trimmed V and J ends, which lost 3 bases and 4 bases, there was a span of 13 bases. CDR3: CASSIGAGGYEQYF. CDR3 DNA sequence: TGTGCCAGTAGTATCGGGGCAGGGGGGTACGAGCAGTACTTC.

This CDR3 is CASRSAGANVLTF. CDR3 nucleotides: TGTGCCAGTAGAAGCGCTGGGGCCAACGTCCTGACTTTC. The chain joins TRBV19 to TRBJ2-6, with unresolved D. Germline-derived CDR1 and CDR2 are LNHDA and SQIVND (reference sequence). The CDR3 extends over 13 amino acids. V was pared by 6 bases and J by 2 bases, with 5 bases between.

This chain uses TRBV4-1 with TRBJ1-1; D is perhaps TRBD1 (6 bases). This CDR3 region has 12 residues. Trimming cost V 5 bases and J 10 bases, with 14 bases left between them. Germline V gives CDR1 MGHRA, CDR2 YSYEKL. The CDR3 sequence is CASSFRGFGAFF. CDR3 sequence (DNA): TGCGCCAGCAGCTTTAGGGGGTTCGGAGCTTTCTTT.

The V and J genes are TRBV9 and TRBJ2-1; TRBD2 aligns across 7 bases. This CDR3 is 15 amino acids long. Trimming removed 0 bases from V and 5 bases from J; junction bases left unmatched: 5. CDR1 is SGDLS and CDR2 is YYNGEE in the germline V gene. The DNA of the CDR3 is TGTGCCAGCAGCGTAGGGTCTAGCGGTGACAATGAGCAGTTCTTC. Its translation: CASSVGSSGDNEQFF.

The chain recombines TRBV7-9 with TRBJ2-1; D is perhaps TRBD1 (6 bases). This CDR3 region has 15 residues. V lost 3 bases and J 11 bases, leaving 20 bases between the germline ends. CDR1 and CDR2 from the germline V gene are SEHNR and FQNEAQ (reference sequence). The CDR3 DNA follows: TGTGCCAGCAGCTTTCAAGACAGGCTGCTTATGCAGCAGTTCTTC. It codes for CASSFQDRLLMQQFF. The complete variable domain, with remaining parts taken from reference TRBV7-9 and TRBJ2-1, reads DTGVSQNPRHKITKRGQNVTFRCDPISEHNRLYWYRQTLGQGPEFLTYFQNEAQLEKSRLLSDRFSAERPKGSFSTLEIQRTEQGDSAMYLCASSFQDRLLMQQFFGPGTRLTVL.

J is TRBJ1-3 and V is TRBV7-9; D unresolved. Trimming took off 2 bases at V and 0 bases at J, with 8 bases between the two ends. Germline V lookup: CDR1 SEHNR, CDR2 FQNEAQ (reference sequence). There are 15 residues in the CDR3. CDR3 loop: CASSLNSYSGNTIYF. CDR3 coding DNA: TGTGCCAGCAGCTTAAACAGCTACTCTGGAAACACCATATATTTT. The full variable domain, in which reference TRBV7-9 and TRBJ1-3 provide the parts outside the CDR3, is DTGVSQNPRHKITKRGQNVTFRCDPISEHNRLYWYRQTLGQGPEFLTYFQNEAQLEKSRLLSDRFSAERPKGSFSTLEIQRTEQGDSAMYLCASSLNSYSGNTIYFGEGSWLTVV.

The chain is built from TRBV28 and TRBJ1-1, with TRBD1 identical over 7 bases. There are 15 residues in the CDR3. The junction had 6 bases not matched to a gene; V was cut back by 5 bases and J by 0 bases. Germline values: CDR1 MDHEN, CDR2 SYDVKM. The CDR3 sequence is CASSPPTGMNTEAFF. CDR3 DNA sequence: TGTGCCAGCAGTCCGCCGACAGGGATGAACACTGAAGCTTTCTTT.

Comments on this clone: Its ends do not fully match the called genes, so a read error is possible. CDR3 bases: TGTGCCAACAGTGCGGGACAGTCTTTCTCTGGCTACACCTTC. Its translation is CANSAGQSFSGYTF. This rearrangement joins TRBV6-1 to TRBJ1-2; 7 positions match TRBD1. This CDR3 has 14 residues. CDR1 and CDR2 (germline): MNHNS, SASEGT.

V gene TRBV7-2 combines with J gene TRBJ2-5, with TRBD1 identical over 9 bases. Unmatched junction bases numbered 4, after V lost 5 bases and J lost 3 bases. Germline-derived CDR1 and CDR2 are SGHTA and FQGNSA. CDR3 size: 14 residues. CDR3 protein: CASSKDRGKETQYF. DNA for the CDR3: TGTGCCAGCAGCAAAGACAGGGGGAAAGAGACCCAGTACTTC. Full variable domain (remainder filled in from reference TRBV7-2 and TRBJ2-5): GAGVSQSPSNKVTEKGKDVELRCDPISGHTALYWYRQSLGQGLEFLIYFQGNSAPDKSGLPSDRFSAERTGGSVSTLTIQRTQQEDSAVYLCASSKDRGKETQYFGPGTRLLVL.

The J gene is TRBJ1-6, the V gene TRBV6-5, with 7 bases matching TRBD1. V lost 6 bases and J lost 9; bases outside the gene matches: 8. Germline V gene sequence: CDR1 MNHEY, CDR2 SVGAGI. There are 14 residues in the CDR3. This chain's CDR3 is CASSRGQSPSPLHF. The CDR3 DNA is TGTGCCAGCAGCCGGGGACAGAGTCCTTCACCCCTCCACTTT.

CDR3 DNA sequence: TGTGCCTGGAGCGACTCGCTTGGGGAGCAGTACTTC. Translation gives CAWSDSLGEQYF. The V and J genes are TRBV30 and TRBJ2-7; D unclear. Trimming removed 3 bases at V and 7 bases at J, with 13 bases between. The CDR3 runs to 12 residues. Per germline, CDR1 GTSNPN and CDR2 SVGIG (reference sequence).

This chain uses TRBV5-1 with TRBJ1-4; 10 positions match TRBD1. CDR1 is SGHRS, CDR2 YFSETQ, per germline. This CDR3 comprises 19 residues. Trimming removed 4 bases from V and 0 bases from J; junction bases left unmatched: 12. The CDR3 sequence: CASSLDVGTGAPTNEKLFF. The CDR3 DNA sequence: TGCGCCAGCAGCCTAGATGTCGGGACAGGGGCCCCAACTAATGAAAAACTGTTTTTT. Complete variable domain (other parts from reference TRBV5-1 and TRBJ1-4): KAGVTQTPRYLIKTRGQQVTLSCSPISGHRSVSWYQQTPGQGLQFLFEYFSETQRNKGNFPGRFSGRQFSNSRSEMNVSTLELGDSALYLCASSLDVGTGAPTNEKLFFGSGTQLSVL.

This clone was seen a single time. This chain links TRBV4-1 with TRBJ2-5; D is perhaps TRBD2 (6 bases). CDR3 length: 14 amino acids. Germline CDR1 MGHRA, CDR2 YSYEKL. Trimming removed 4 bases at V and 1 base at J, with 10 bases between. CDR3: CASSPRDFQETQYF. The CDR3 nucleotides are TGCGCCAGCAGCCCCCGGGACTTCCAAGAGACCCAGTACTTC.

This chain connects TRBV7-9 to TRBJ2-3; TRBD2 matches 8 bases. With 0 bases clipped from V and 3 bases from J, the junction kept 5 bases outside the gene matches. The CDR3 spans 16 residues. Germline V CDR1 and CDR2: SEHNR, FQNEAQ (reference sequence). This CDR3 is CASSLAGAGATDTQYF. The CDR3, as DNA: TGTGCCAGCAGCTTAGCAGGAGCGGGAGCTACAGATACGCAGTATTTT.

The sample holds a few counts of this clone. V usage is TRBV6-1 and J usage is TRBJ2-1; D call uncertain. The CDR3 covers 13 residues. Germline CDR1 is MNHNS and CDR2 is SASEGT. Trimming left V 4 bases short and J 3 bases short, with 7 bases between. The CDR3, as DNA: TGTGCCAGCAGTGGTCAATTCTACAATGAGCAGTTCTTC. Translation gives CASSGQFYNEQFF.

In the case of this clone: The junction departs from germline at one end; a sequencing error may be responsible. This chain's CDR3 is CSVGNGRGISHEQYF. The CDR3 DNA follows: TGCAGCGTCGGGAATGGGAGGGGTATCTCCCACGAGCAGTACTTC. V and J are TRBV29-1 and TRBJ2-7, with 7 positions matching TRBD2. The germline gives CDR1 SQVTM, CDR2 ANQGSEA. CDR3 length: 15 residues.

This clone has a handful of counts. The rearrangement uses TRBV10-3 and TRBJ2-7; TRBD2 matches at 7 bases. The germline CDR1 and CDR2 sequences are ENHRY and SYGVKD. V lost 11 bases to trimming and J lost 3 bases; unmatched junction nucleotides: 13. CDR3 length: 14 amino acids. The CDR3 DNA sequence: TGTGCCGTCTACCGGGACTACCCTTTCTACGAGCAGTACTTC. Translation: CAVYRDYPFYEQYF.

This clone was counted a few times. This chain connects TRBV6-1 to TRBJ2-5; 7 nucleotides align to TRBD1. The J call is uncertain, as TRBJ2-7 better fits the DNA end. This CDR3 is built from 14 residues. Germline V gene data show CDR1 as MNHNS and CDR2 as SASEGT. The CDR3 reads CASRTGILTYEQYF. The CDR3 coding sequence is TGTGCCAGCAGGACAGGGATCCTTACCTACGAGCAGTACTTC.

The chain's CDR3 is CAWRLPAGLGEKLFF. The CDR3 DNA reads TGTGCCTGGAGACTCCCCGCAGGGCTTGGGGAAAAACTGTTTTTT. V and J are TRBV30 and TRBJ1-4; perhaps TRBD1 as D (5 bases). With 3 bases removed from V and 8 bases from J, the gap between germline ends came to 19 bases. CDR3 length equals 15 residues. Germline values: CDR1 GTSNPN, CDR2 SVGIG (reference sequence).

The V and J genes are TRBV5-5 and TRBJ2-2; a possible D gene is TRBD1 (6 bases). The CDR3 runs 16 residues. The V gene's germline CDR1 is SGHKS and CDR2 YYEKEE (reference sequence). V was trimmed by 0 bases and J by 8 bases, leaving 17 bases between them. The CDR3 here is CASSLAAGAAGGELFF. The CDR3 nucleotides read TGTGCCAGCAGCTTGGCGGCAGGGGCCGCCGGAGGGGAGCTGTTTTTT.

The chain employs TRBV7-9 and TRBJ2-7; 8 nucleotides align to TRBD2. V dropped 2 bases and J dropped 6; count of bases not matched to a gene: 3. Germline loops: CDR1 SEHNR, CDR2 FQNEAQ (reference sequence). The CDR3 length is 13 residues. CDR3: CASSLSGRGEQYF. CDR3 nucleotide sequence: TGTGCCAGCAGCTTAAGCGGGAGAGGCGAGCAGTACTTC.

The chain links TRBV10-1 to TRBJ2-1, with 7 bases lining up with TRBD1. Germline CDR1 and CDR2: WNHNN and SYGVQD (reference sequence). The V gene end was trimmed by 10 bases and the J gene end by 5 bases; junction bases not matched to a gene: 8. This CDR3 has 13 residues. The DNA for the CDR3 is TGCGCCACGATAGACAGGGTGGACAATGAGCAGTTCTTC. The encoded protein is CATIDRVDNEQFF.

The V call is TRBV4-1, the J call TRBJ1-2, with 7 bases identical to TRBD1. J gave up 7 bases and V 2 bases, and 7 bases lay outside the gene matches. The CDR3 has 14 amino acids. Germline lookup yields CDR1 MGHRA and CDR2 YSYEKL. CDR3 coding DNA: TGCGCCAGCAGCCAACCTCACAGGGGAGGTGGCTACACCTTC. This codes for CASSQPHRGGGYTF.

The chain uses TRBV6-6 and TRBJ1-1; D unresolved. CDR3 length equals 13 residues. The V gene lost 4 bases and the J gene lost 4 bases, with 10 bases spanning the gap. Germline-derived CDR1 and CDR2 are MNHNY and SVGAGI (reference sequence). CDR3 region: CASSSRRITEAFF. The DNA for the CDR3 is TGTGCCAGCAGTTCTCGGAGAATCACTGAAGCTTTCTTT.

This chain uses TRBV6-5 with TRBJ2-7, with TRBD1 matching over 10 bases. The length of the CDR3 is 14 residues. Trimming at V came to 6 bases and at J to 2 bases, leaving 4 bases not matched to a gene. Germline V CDR1 and CDR2: MNHEY, SVGAGI. The CDR3: CASRPGTGAYEQYF. DNA for the CDR3: TGTGCCAGCAGACCCGGGACAGGGGCCTACGAGCAGTACTTC.

This clone has only one observation. The V gene is TRBV6-1, the J gene TRBJ2-1; 8 positions agree with TRBD2. The CDR3 runs 19 residues. After removal of 4 bases from V and 4 bases from J, the junction contained 18 bases not matched to a gene. Germline V CDR1 and CDR2: MNHNS, SASEGT. The CDR3: CASSVSLNVGLATYNEQFF. CDR3 nucleotide sequence: TGTGCCAGCAGTGTATCTCTAAATGTCGGACTAGCTACTTACAATGAGCAGTTCTTC.

The V call is TRBV7-2, the J call TRBJ1-2, with D perhaps TRBD1 (5 bases). In germline, CDR1 is SGHTA, CDR2 FQGNSA. V dropped 2 bases and J dropped 8 bases, with 21 bases sitting between them. The CDR3 is 16 residues long. This CDR3 reads CASSLFSMGGGEGYTF. DNA of the CDR3: TGTGCCAGCAGCTTATTCAGTATGGGGGGAGGAGAGGGCTACACCTTC.

V gene TRBV7-2 combines with J gene TRBJ2-5, with D possibly TRBD2 on 5 matching bases. Germline V gene lookup returns CDR1 SGHTA and CDR2 FQGNSA. V lost 1 base to trimming and J lost 1 base, with 10 bases between them. This CDR3 comprises 15 residues. Written as DNA, the CDR3 is TGTGCCAGCAGCTTAGTGACGGGAATCCAAGAGACCCAGTACTTC. This sequence encodes CASSLVTGIQETQYF.